A single sample gave rise to the 3 T cell receptor beta chains below, sequenced in a study of cytomegalovirus exposure and HLA in healthy donors. Researchers ran the PCR with 60 Vbeta and 13 Jbeta primers. Sequencing was performed with immunoSEQ multiplex PCR; in TCRdb, only in-frame clones are kept and a portion is missing. The table records 150,000 to 200,000 clones, roughly 74% of them present only once. Material for sequencing was PBMCs. The receptors shown here come from a man between 18 and 35 years old in good health and CMV-seropositive.

The rearrangement uses TRBV5-4 and TRBJ2-1, with TRBD2 matching over 11 bases. The CDR3 is made up of 16 amino acids. The J segment lost 7 bases and the V segment lost 0 bases, leaving 6 bases of the junction unmatched. CDR1 and CDR2 (germline): SGHNT, YYREEE (reference sequence). The CDR3 reads CASSLVLTSGRNEQFF. The DNA for the CDR3 is TGTGCCAGCAGCTTGGTATTAACTAGCGGGAGAAATGAGCAGTTCTTC.

This clone showed up just a few times. CDR3 protein: CASSLERAADQPQHF. The CDR3 DNA reads TGTGCCAGCAGTTTAGAGAGGGCAGCCGATCAGCCCCAGCATTTT. The chain employs TRBV28 and TRBJ1-5; D is unclear. The CDR3 is 15 residues long. The V gene's germline CDR1 is MDHEN and CDR2 SYDVKM. Trimming removed 2 bases at V and 5 bases at J, with 13 bases between. The whole variable domain, filled in from reference TRBV28 and TRBJ1-5, reads DVKVTQSSRYLVKRTGEKVFLECVQDMDHENMFWYRQDPGLGLRLIYFSYDVKMKEKGDIPEGYSVSREKKERFSLILESASTNQTSMYLCASSLERAADQPQHFGDGTRLSIL.

The V gene is TRBV2, the J gene TRBJ2-7, with TRBD1 matching 10 bases. This CDR3 region has 16 residues. The V gene end was trimmed by 6 bases and the J gene end by 4 bases; junction bases not matched to a gene: 12. Per the germline V gene, CDR1 is SNHLY and CDR2 is FYNNEI. The CDR3 coding sequence is TGTGCCAGCAGGAACACACAGGGACAGGGGATTTACGAGCAGTACTTC. This gives the protein CASRNTQGQGIYEQYF.